One and the same sample provided the 29 T cell receptor beta chains below, sequenced in a study of tumor-infiltrating lymphocytes in primary liver carcinoma. The study co-extracted DNA and RNA from 20-30 mg of unsorted bulk tissue. The researchers produced TCR beta cDNA from roughly 550 ng total RNA with a constant-region primer. Slightly modified ARM-PCR with three nested multiplex PCR rounds yielded TCR beta libraries. Forward primers for TRBV1-TRBV30 and a C-beta reverse primer served the first two PCR rounds, at around 9 cycles each. One entry per CDR3 protein results from TCRdb running MiXCR on the multiplex PCR reads. This table has about 100,000 distinct CDR3 sequences, roughly 69% appearing once. Sequencing was carried out using liver tumor tissue from sampling region 5. Subset defined: tumor region T5, tumor centre. These receptors originate from a woman aged 60-75 years with primary liver carcinoma and hepatitis B virus infection.

Details on this clonotype: This CDR3 fails to terminate in the conserved phenylalanine or tryptophan, so it likely reflects a read error. The DNA is omitted, as the CDR3 cannot be located on it reliably, and the CDR3 follows TCRdb's listing. The V and J genes are TRBV29-1 and TRBJ2-1; the table's D call TRBD2 went unverified against the DNA. The CDR3 has 13 amino acids, counting both end residues. Germline lookup yields CDR1 SQVTM and CDR2 ANQGSEA. The CDR3 protein is CSAGGTSGSGRNL.

The sample holds many counts of this clonotype. The chain is built from TRBV12-3 or TRBV12-4 and TRBJ1-2, with a possible D match to TRBD1 (5 bases). Trimming removed 6 bases at V and 4 bases at J, with 12 bases between. The CDR3 consists of 13 residues. The CDR3 DNA reads TGTGCCAGCAGACGACAGACTTCCTATGGCTACACCTTC. This encodes CASRRQTSYGYTF.

Ten or more counts support this clonotype. Written as DNA, the CDR3 is TGTGCCAGCAGCTTAGCGCTAGCGGGAGTTGTCGAGCAGTACTTC. Encoded protein: CASSLALAGVVEQYF. The chain is built from TRBV7-8 and TRBJ2-7; TRBD2 aligns across 10 bases. Germline V gene data show CDR1 as SGHVS and CDR2 as FQNEAQ. Trimming removed 0 bases from V and 6 bases from J; junction bases left unmatched: 5. CDR3 length: 15 amino acids.

This clonotype was seen only once. The V and J genes are TRBV6-1 and TRBJ1-2, with a possible D match to TRBD1 (5 bases). CDR3 size: 16 residues. From germline, CDR1 is MNHNS and CDR2 SASEGT. Trimming left V 2 bases short and J 7 bases short, with 20 bases between. The CDR3 sequence is CASSEFLTDAFSGYTF. The CDR3 nucleotides are TGTGCCAGCAGTGAATTCTTGACAGACGCGTTCAGTGGCTACACCTTC.

This clonotype was observed a handful of times. The junction does not match germline at one end; this may be a read error. As DNA, the CDR3 is TGTACCAGCAACAAGGACAGGGGCTCTCGTGAGCAGTACTTC. Protein sequence: CTSNKDRGSREQYF. This chain joins TRBV12-3 or TRBV12-4 and TRBJ2-7; 9 nucleotides align to TRBD1. The CDR3 has 14 residues.

Comment on this clonotype: One junction end does not reproduce the germline sequence, and a read error may be involved. This chain joins TRBV11-1 and TRBJ2-2; a weak D match, TRBD2 (6 bases). The CDR3 spans 14 residues. Per the germline V gene, CDR1 is SGHAT and CDR2 is FQDESV (reference sequence). CDR3 region: CVSRPSLDTGGLFF. The CDR3 region has the DNA TGTGTCAGCAGACCGAGTCTTGACACCGGGGGGCTGTTTTTT.

This clonotype is categorized as medium-sized. The chain employs TRBV4-1 and TRBJ1-2, with D perhaps matching TRBD1 (6 bases). Germline V gene lookup returns CDR1 MGHRA and CDR2 YSYEKL. V lost 0 bases and J 7 bases, leaving 18 bases between the germline ends. CDR3 size: 16 residues. The CDR3 DNA reads as TGCGCCAGCAGCCAAGATCAGTGGACAGAATCGGGTGGCTACACCTTC. It translates to CASSQDQWTESGGYTF.

In this sample, this clonotype turned up once. Compared with germline, one end of the junction differs, possibly owing to a read error. V usage is TRBV6-1 and J usage is TRBJ2-7; D might be TRBD2 (6 bases). Germline V CDR1 and CDR2: MNHNS, SASEGT. The CDR3 runs 15 residues. The CDR3 sequence: CASSEDSGGAYEQHF. In DNA form, the CDR3 reads TGTGCCAGCAGTGAAGATAGCGGAGGGGCCTATGAGCAGCACTTC.

In regard to this clonotype: Lacking the conserved final phenylalanine or tryptophan, this CDR3 likely reflects a read error. The gene calls are TRBV4-2 and TRBJ1-5; D is undetermined. V dropped 0 bases and J dropped 3 bases, with 9 bases sitting between them. The CDR3 covers 15 residues. The germline CDR1 and CDR2 sequences are LGHNA and YNFKEQ. For the CDR3, the DNA is TGTGCCAGCAGCCAAGATATGAACAACAATCAGCCCCAGCATTAT. It translates to CASSQDMNNNQPQHY.

There are a few counts of this clonotype. A single base separates this from a much larger clone, so it may be a read error. This chain uses TRBV30 with TRBJ2-2; D not resolved. Germline V gives CDR1 GTSNPN, CDR2 SVGIG (reference sequence). V lost 1 base and J lost 7, with 10 bases in between. The CDR3 is 13 residues long. The CDR3 region is CAWSADGIGELFF. The CDR3 DNA is TGTGCCTGGAGTGCAGATGGAATCGGGGAGCTGTTTTTT.

Comment on this clonotype: Relative to the germline gene, one junction end is altered; a read error may explain this. This chain's CDR3 is CASSLVMGRRSTGTQYF. CDR3 sequence (DNA): TGTGCCAGCAGCTTAGTGATGGGGAGAAGGAGCACAGGTACGCAGTATTTT. This sequence joins TRBV11-2 and TRBJ2-3; D possibly matches TRBD1 or TRBD2 (5 bases each). Germline V lookup: CDR1 SGHAT, CDR2 FQNNGV. This CDR3 has 17 residues.

Comment on this clonotype: The junction departs from the called germline gene at one end, perhaps through a read error. The rearrangement links TRBV5-1 to TRBJ2-2, with 7 bases aligning to TRBD1. There are 19 residues in the CDR3. Germline values: CDR1 SGHRS, CDR2 YFSETQ. Written as DNA, the CDR3 is TGCGCCAGCAGCTCGCACCTACCGGGACAGTGGTTTGGCACCGGGAAGCTGTTTTTT. It is translated as CASSSHLPGQWFGTGKLFF.

This clonotype is medium-sized (0.01 to 0.1%) in the sample. This chain links TRBV6-5 with TRBJ1-1; D is unclear. Germline V lookup: CDR1 MNHEY, CDR2 SVGAGI. Between the trimmed V and J ends, which lost 2 bases and 4 bases, there was a span of 8 bases. The CDR3 runs to 13 residues. The CDR3 region is CASSYRGPTEAFF. The CDR3 DNA sequence: TGTGCCAGCAGTTACCGAGGGCCCACTGAAGCTTTCTTT.

About this clonotype itself: The junction and the germline gene differ at one end; a read error may be behind it. This chain joins TRBV6-1 and TRBJ2-1; tentatively, D is TRBD2 (6 bases). Germline V gene data show CDR1 as MNHNS and CDR2 as SASEGT. The CDR3 extends over 14 amino acids. The CDR3 loop is CGSRGDWRDNEQFF. Written as DNA, the CDR3 is TGTGGCAGCAGAGGGGACTGGCGGGACAATGAGCAGTTCTTC.

Only one count was recorded for this clonotype. Its ends do not fully match the called genes, so a read error is possible. The rearrangement links TRBV6-6 to TRBJ1-1, with a tentative D call TRBD1 (5 bases). The CDR3 covers 17 residues. Germline assignment: CDR1 MNHNY and CDR2 SVGAGI (reference sequence). The CDR3 DNA reads TGTGCCAGCAGTTACTCGAGGGGAGGGAGAAGGGCCACTGAATCTTCCTTT. It specifies CASSYSRGGRRATESSF.

The CDR3 coding sequence is TGTGCCAGCAGCTTGGGAACTAACGGGAAGCTTGACCAGTTCTTC. Its protein product is CASSLGTNGKLDQFF. V gene TRBV11-3 combines with J gene TRBJ2-1, with a weak D call TRBD2 (5 bases). Germline assignment: CDR1 SGHNT and CDR2 YENEEA. V was clipped by 3 bases and J by 13 bases, with 22 bases between them. This CDR3 spans 15 amino acids.

This clonotype was counted only a few times. The rearrangement uses TRBV28 and TRBJ2-5; D may correspond to TRBD1 or TRBD2 (5 bases each). V gave up 3 bases and J gave up 4 bases, with 24 bases separating them. CDR1 is MDHEN and CDR2 is SYDVKM in the germline V gene. The CDR3 spans 18 residues. The CDR3 nucleotides are TGTGCCAGCAGTTTGAGGAGGTCGAGCACCCGGGGACCAGAGACCCAGTACTTC. Amino acids: CASSLRRSSTRGPETQYF.

About this clonotype itself: The junction departs from the called germline gene at one end, perhaps through a read error. The gene calls are TRBV6-6 and TRBJ2-7; no definite D call. Germline-derived CDR1 and CDR2 are MNHNY and SVGAGI (reference sequence). The CDR3 loop spans 13 amino acids. CDR3 in DNA: TGTGCCAGTAGTTACTCTAAGTCATACGAGCACTACTTC. Amino acid sequence: CASSYSKSYEHYF.

The V call is TRBV12-3 or TRBV12-4, the J call TRBJ1-2; TRBD1 matches at 9 bases. J gave up 5 bases and V 4 bases, and 11 bases lay outside the gene matches. The CDR3 is 16 residues long. The CDR3 coding sequence is TGTGCCAGCAGTTCAGGACAGGGGACGGGTAAGTATGGCTACACCTTC. The encoded protein is CASSSGQGTGKYGYTF.

To note about this clonotype: A clone one base away is much larger, so this may be a read error. This sequence joins TRBV5-6 and TRBJ1-5, with unresolved D. The CDR3 has 14 amino acids. Germline V gene lookup returns CDR1 SGHDT and CDR2 YYEEEE. This CDR3 is CASSFYGGNQHQHF. The CDR3 bases are TGTGCCAGCAGCTTTTACGGTGGCAATCAGCACCAGCATTTT. The full variable domain, completed using reference TRBV5-6 and TRBJ1-5, is DAGVTQSPTHLIKTRGQQVTLRCSPKSGHDTVSWYQQALGQGPQFIFQYYEEEERQRGNFPDRFSGHQFPNYSSELNVNALLLGDSALYLCASSFYGGNQHQHFGDGTRLSIL.

Comment on this clonotype: Given a much more abundant clone one base away, this may be a read error. V and J are TRBV7-8 and TRBJ2-3; unclear D gene. The CDR3 extends over 13 amino acids. The germline V gene encodes CDR1 SGHVS and CDR2 FQNEAQ. The CDR3 region is CVSSRLRTDTQYF. For the CDR3, the DNA is TGTGTCAGCAGCCGCCTGCGCACAGATACGCAGTATTTT.

A single count supports this clonotype. One end of the junction varies from germline; a read error may be responsible. The chain recombines TRBV11-2 with TRBJ2-7; TRBD1 matches 9 bases. Looked up from germline, CDR1 is SGHAT and CDR2 is FQNNGV. This CDR3 has 14 residues. The CDR3 DNA sequence: TGTGCCAACAGCCGGGACAGGGTATGGCACGAGCAGTACTTC. Protein product: CANSRDRVWHEQYF.

This chain joins TRBV4-1 and TRBJ2-1, with TRBD2 matching over 9 bases. Trimming took 4 bases from V and 0 from J; bases not matched to a gene: 16. This CDR3 comprises 20 residues. Germline loops: CDR1 MGHRA, CDR2 YSYEKL. DNA for the CDR3: TGCGCCAGCAGCCTAATCCCCGGGACTAGCTTCGAGAGCTCCTACAATGAGCAGTTCTTC. This sequence encodes CASSLIPGTSFESSYNEQFF.

For this clonotype: At one boundary the junction diverges from the germline segment, which might be a read error. This chain links TRBV14 with TRBJ2-2, with D possibly being TRBD2 (6 bases). The germline V gene has CDR1 SGHDN and CDR2 FVKESK. The CDR3 loop spans 16 amino acids. CDR3: CANSQLLAANTRELFF. The CDR3 DNA follows: TGTGCCAACAGCCAATTACTAGCCGCGAACACCCGGGAGCTGTTTTTT.

This clonotype has only a few counts. Just one base apart from a much larger clone, this may be a read error. This chain joins TRBV10-1 and TRBJ2-7; 7 bases line up with TRBD1. Germline CDR1 and CDR2: WNHNN and SYGVQD (reference sequence). Unmatched junction bases numbered 15, after V lost 6 bases and J lost 7 bases. The CDR3 runs 15 residues. CDR3 loop: CASSSTGTASQEQYF. CDR3 DNA: TGCGCCAGCAGCAGTACCGGGACAGCTTCCCAAGAGCAGTACTTC.

This chain joins TRBV6-6 and TRBJ2-2; D gene uncertain. The CDR3 runs to 20 residues. The germline V and J ends were trimmed by 4 bases and 0 bases, with 24 bases remaining between them. Germline lookup yields CDR1 MNHNY and CDR2 SVGAGI (reference sequence). The CDR3: CASSCSKSRSGRANTGELFF. The CDR3 nucleotides are TGTGCCAGCAGTTGCTCGAAAAGTCGTAGTGGGCGAGCGAACACCGGGGAGCTGTTTTTT.

To note about this clonotype: The junction and the germline gene differ at one end; a read error may be behind it. The chain combines TRBV5-5 with TRBJ1-1; D is unclear. Germline V gives CDR1 SGHKS, CDR2 YYEKEE (reference sequence). The CDR3 sequence is 13 residues long. The CDR3 sequence: CASSLNLNTESFF. DNA of the CDR3: TGTGCCAGCAGCCTCAATCTAAACACTGAATCTTTCTTT.

This clonotype was seen a single time. The V and J genes are TRBV12-3 or TRBV12-4 and TRBJ1-2; D may be TRBD1 (6 bases). Trimming stripped 3 bases from V and 9 bases from J, with 17 bases between. The CDR3 runs 14 residues. The CDR3 coding sequence is TGTGCCAGCAGTTTTACGGACAGCACGCCTAGCTACACCTTC. Its translation: CASSFTDSTPSYTF.

This clonotype has a count of ten or more. The chain couples TRBV10-3 to TRBJ2-1; D is unclear. Germline CDR1 ENHRY, CDR2 SYGVKD. V was cut by 6 bases and J by 7 bases, with 16 bases left in between. This CDR3 region has 14 residues. The CDR3 DNA sequence: TGTGCCATCAGCCCCTTTAGGGAAATAAATGAGCAGTTCTTC. As protein: CAISPFREINEQFF.